The sequence of this TCR beta chain was determined in a study of blood T cells in healthy people across ages. Then a second PCR, running roughly 6 to 11 cycles, was carried out with a sample-barcoded 5' primer and a J-beta primer mix. TCRdb re-analysed the 5' RACE reads in MiXCR, keeping a single row per CDR3 protein. The sample has 850,000 to 1,300,000 distinct CDR3 sequences; over 35% are singletons. Germline CDR1 reads LGHNA; CDR2 reads YNFKEQ. This CDR3 region has 14 residues. Input material: blood. J is TRBJ2-4 and V is TRBV4-2, with TRBD1 matching over 7 bases. The end of the DNA aligns better with TRBJ2-7, so the J call may be wrong. The TCR comes from a woman aged 55-70 years in good health. The CDR3 DNA sequence: TGTGCCAGCAAACAAGGGGGCAACTCCTACGAGCAGTACTTC. It is translated as CASKQGGNSYEQYF.